These 10 T cell receptor beta chains came from one sample sequenced in a study of T cells in Graves' hyperthyroidism and ophthalmopathy. Amplified TCR beta CDR3 regions derived from RNA transcripts. Using the HTBI primer set, a first-round RT-PCR was run on the TCR CDR3. TCRdb fed the multiplex PCR reads into MiXCR, producing one record per CDR3 protein. Of some 350,000 distinct CDR3 sequences listed, 12% to 15% are singletons. Sequencing used blood. The receptors here all came from a woman aged 60 to 75 with Graves' ophthalmopathy.

This clonotype has at least ten counts. The chain recombines TRBV5-1 with TRBJ2-5; TRBD1 agrees at 7 bases. This CDR3 is 12 amino acids long. Germline values: CDR1 SGHRS, CDR2 YFSETQ. V gave up 5 bases and J gave up 3 bases; unmatched junction bases: 1. The CDR3 coding sequence is TGCGCCAGCAGAGGGACAGAAGAGACCCAGTACTTC. This encodes CASRGTEETQYF.

The genes are TRBV6-1 and TRBJ2-7; D uncertain. The CDR3 has 14 amino acids. V was clipped by 5 bases and J by 5 bases, with 16 bases between them. The germline CDR1 and CDR2 sequences are MNHNS and SASEGT. The CDR3 bases are TGTGCCAGCAGTTCACTGACGGACGCGGACGAGCAGTACTTC. It yields the protein CASSSLTDADEQYF.

In the case of this clonotype: Just one base apart from a much larger clone, this may be a read error. The chain carries TRBV30 and TRBJ2-7; TRBD1 agrees at 11 bases. CDR1 is GTSNPN, CDR2 SVGIG, per germline (reference sequence). The CDR3 totals 14 residues. Here the CDR3 reads CAWSPGTGGYEQCF. In nucleotides, the CDR3 is TGTGCCTGGAGCCCCGGGACAGGGGGTTACGAGCAGTGCTTC.

In this sample, this clonotype turned up many times. The chain has TRBV7-9 and TRBJ2-1; 7 bases agree with TRBD2. The germline gives CDR1 SEHNR, CDR2 FQNEAQ (reference sequence). The CDR3 length is 13 residues. The CDR3 nucleotides read TGTGCAACCGGGACTACCCTCCACAATGAGCAGTTCTTC. It specifies CATGTTLHNEQFF.

This clonotype appeared many times. The V call is TRBV5-5, the J call TRBJ2-1; 8 bases match TRBD1. Germline V CDR1 and CDR2: SGHKS, YYEKEE (reference sequence). The CDR3 covers 14 residues. J lost 13 bases, V lost 4 bases, and 13 bases had no gene match. The CDR3 protein is CASSATTGAPSQFF. CDR3 in DNA: TGTGCCAGCAGCGCCACGACAGGGGCCCCCTCCCAGTTCTTC.

This clonotype occurred many times. The V call is TRBV20-1, the J call TRBJ2-5, with D unclear. V was pared by 3 bases and J by 5 bases, with 10 bases between. The CDR3 consists of 12 residues. Germline CDR1 and CDR2: DFQATT and SNEGSKA (reference sequence). The CDR3 DNA sequence: TGCAGTGCTAGTATGGAGCTCGAGACCCAGTACTTC. Translated, it gives CSASMELETQYF.

Ten or more counts support this clonotype. The genes are TRBV30 and TRBJ2-3; 11 bases match TRBD2. V was pared by 3 bases and J by 1 base, with 0 bases of the junction left unmatched. This CDR3 has 14 residues. Germline CDR1 GTSNPN, CDR2 SVGIG (reference sequence). CDR3 DNA sequence: TGTGCCTGGAGACTAGCGGGAGGCACAGATACGCAGTATTTT. Translated, it gives CAWRLAGGTDTQYF.

This clonotype has at least ten counts. The chain employs TRBV2 and TRBJ2-1; perhaps D is TRBD1 or TRBD2 (5 bases each). This CDR3 comprises 13 residues. Trimming took off 3 bases at V and 4 bases at J, with 7 bases between the two ends. The germline V gene has CDR1 SNHLY and CDR2 FYNNEI. The CDR3 is CASSEWGYNEQFF. The CDR3 nucleotides read TGTGCCAGCAGTGAGTGGGGGTACAATGAGCAGTTCTTC.

This clonotype was recorded many times. The chain is built from TRBV7-2 and TRBJ2-5; TRBD2 matches 11 bases. The CDR3 extends over 15 amino acids. V trimming: 5 bases; J trimming: 5 bases; junction bases outside the gene matches: 7. Germline CDR1 reads SGHTA; CDR2 reads FQGNSA. For the CDR3, the DNA is TGTGCCAGCAGCCGAAGACTAGCGGGACAGGAGACCCAGTACTTC. Its translation is CASSRRLAGQETQYF. Variable domain in full (rest from reference TRBV7-2 and TRBJ2-5): GAGVSQSPSNKVTEKGKDVELRCDPISGHTALYWYRQSLGQGLEFLIYFQGNSAPDKSGLPSDRFSAERTGGSVSTLTIQRTQQEDSAVYLCASSRRLAGQETQYFGPGTRLLVL.

This clonotype came up many times. J is TRBJ2-1 and V is TRBV20-1; 7 bases match TRBD2. J lost 8 bases, V lost 6 bases, and 10 bases had no gene match. Germline V lookup: CDR1 DFQATT, CDR2 SNEGSKA (reference sequence). The CDR3 runs to 13 residues. CDR3 coding DNA: TGCAGTGCGGGGACGGGAGGAAGCTATGAGCAGTTCTTC. Translation gives CSAGTGGSYEQFF.